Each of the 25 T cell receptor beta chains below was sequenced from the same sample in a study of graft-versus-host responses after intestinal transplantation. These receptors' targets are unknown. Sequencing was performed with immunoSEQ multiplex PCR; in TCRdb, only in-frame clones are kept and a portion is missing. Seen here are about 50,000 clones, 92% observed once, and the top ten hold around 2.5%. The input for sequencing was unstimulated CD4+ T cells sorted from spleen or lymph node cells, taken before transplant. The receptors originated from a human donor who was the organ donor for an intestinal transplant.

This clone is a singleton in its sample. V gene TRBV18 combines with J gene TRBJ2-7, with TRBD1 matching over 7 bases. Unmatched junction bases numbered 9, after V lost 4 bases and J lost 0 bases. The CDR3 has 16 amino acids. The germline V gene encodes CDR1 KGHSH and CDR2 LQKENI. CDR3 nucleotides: TGTGCCAGCTCACTGCGGCCCGGGACAGCCTCCTACGAGCAGTACTTC. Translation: CASSLRPGTASYEQYF.

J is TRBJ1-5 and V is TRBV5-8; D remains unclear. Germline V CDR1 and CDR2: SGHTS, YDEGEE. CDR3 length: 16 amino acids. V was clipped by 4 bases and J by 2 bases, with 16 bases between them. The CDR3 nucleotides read TGTGCCAGCAGCCCGGGGTTCGGGTTACGCAATCAGCCCCAGCATTTT. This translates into CASSPGFGLRNQPQHF.

The CDR3 DNA follows: TGTGCCAGCAGCCTCCGAAGCGGGAGGGCCTACGAGCAGTACTTC. Residues: CASSLRSGRAYEQYF. The chain combines TRBV11-3 with TRBJ2-7, with 10 bases that match TRBD2. Germline V CDR1 and CDR2: SGHNT, YENEEA. The CDR3 runs to 15 residues. J lost 2 bases, V lost 5 bases, and 6 bases had no gene match.

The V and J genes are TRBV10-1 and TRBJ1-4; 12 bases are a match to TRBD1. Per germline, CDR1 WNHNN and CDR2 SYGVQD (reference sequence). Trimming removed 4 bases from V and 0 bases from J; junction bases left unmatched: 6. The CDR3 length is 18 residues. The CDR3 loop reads CASSVGTGGYATNEKLFF. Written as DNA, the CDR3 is TGCGCCAGCAGTGTTGGGACAGGGGGCTACGCAACTAATGAAAAACTGTTTTTT.

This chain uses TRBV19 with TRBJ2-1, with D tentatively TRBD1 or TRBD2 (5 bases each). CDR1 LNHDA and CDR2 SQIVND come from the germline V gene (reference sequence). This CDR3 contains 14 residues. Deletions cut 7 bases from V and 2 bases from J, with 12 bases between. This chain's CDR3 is CASTLPGPYNEQFF. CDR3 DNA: TGTGCCAGTACCCTGCCGGGACCCTACAATGAGCAGTTCTTC.

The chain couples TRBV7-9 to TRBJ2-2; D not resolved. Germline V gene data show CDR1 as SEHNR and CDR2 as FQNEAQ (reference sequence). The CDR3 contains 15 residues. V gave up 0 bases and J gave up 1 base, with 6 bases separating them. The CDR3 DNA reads TGTGCCAGCAGCTTAGCGGGAAAGAACACCGGGGAGCTGTTTTTT. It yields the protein CASSLAGKNTGELFF.

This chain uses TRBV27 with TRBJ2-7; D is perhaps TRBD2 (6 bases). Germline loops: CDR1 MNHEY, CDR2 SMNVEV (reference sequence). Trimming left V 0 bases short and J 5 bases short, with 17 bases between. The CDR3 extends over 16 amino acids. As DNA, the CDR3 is TGTGCCAGCAGTTTATCGGGCTGGTTTCCGGGGGACGAGCAGTACTTC. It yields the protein CASSLSGWFPGDEQYF.

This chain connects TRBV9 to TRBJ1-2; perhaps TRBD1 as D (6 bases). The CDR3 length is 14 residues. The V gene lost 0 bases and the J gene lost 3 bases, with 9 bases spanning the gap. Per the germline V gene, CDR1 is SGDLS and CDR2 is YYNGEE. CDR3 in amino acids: CASSVGPGDYGYTF. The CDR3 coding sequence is TGTGCCAGCAGCGTAGGGCCAGGGGACTATGGCTACACCTTC.

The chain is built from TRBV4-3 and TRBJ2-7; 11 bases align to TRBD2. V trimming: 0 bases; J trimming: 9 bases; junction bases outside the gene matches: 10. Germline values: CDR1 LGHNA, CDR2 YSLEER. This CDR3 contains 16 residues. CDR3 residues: CASSQESSGRLDGQYF. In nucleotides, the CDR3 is TGCGCCAGCAGCCAAGAGTCTAGCGGGAGGCTCGACGGGCAGTACTTC.

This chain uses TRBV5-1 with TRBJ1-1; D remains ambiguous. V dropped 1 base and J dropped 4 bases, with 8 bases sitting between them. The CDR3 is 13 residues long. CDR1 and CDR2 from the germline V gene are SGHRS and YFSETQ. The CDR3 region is CASSLISFTEAFF. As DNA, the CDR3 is TGCGCCAGCAGCTTGATTTCTTTCACTGAAGCTTTCTTT.

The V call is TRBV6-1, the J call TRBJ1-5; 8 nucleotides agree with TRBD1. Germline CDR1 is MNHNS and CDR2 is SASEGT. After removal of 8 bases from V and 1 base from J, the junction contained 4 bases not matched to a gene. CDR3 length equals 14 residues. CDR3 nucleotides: TGTGCCAGCGGCAGGGGGCGAAGCAATCAGCCCCAGCATTTT. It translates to CASGRGRSNQPQHF.

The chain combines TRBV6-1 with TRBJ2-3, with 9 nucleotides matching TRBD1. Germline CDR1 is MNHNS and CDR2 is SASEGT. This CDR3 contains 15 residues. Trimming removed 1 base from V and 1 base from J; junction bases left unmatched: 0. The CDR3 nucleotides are TGTGCCAGCAGTGAAGGGACAGGGGGCACAGATACGCAGTATTTT. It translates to CASSEGTGGTDTQYF.

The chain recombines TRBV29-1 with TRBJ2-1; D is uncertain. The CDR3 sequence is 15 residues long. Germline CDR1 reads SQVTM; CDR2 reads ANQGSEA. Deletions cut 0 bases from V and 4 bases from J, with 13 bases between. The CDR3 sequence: CSVEDRLADYNEQFF. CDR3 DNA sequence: TGCAGCGTTGAAGATCGGTTAGCCGATTACAATGAGCAGTTCTTC.

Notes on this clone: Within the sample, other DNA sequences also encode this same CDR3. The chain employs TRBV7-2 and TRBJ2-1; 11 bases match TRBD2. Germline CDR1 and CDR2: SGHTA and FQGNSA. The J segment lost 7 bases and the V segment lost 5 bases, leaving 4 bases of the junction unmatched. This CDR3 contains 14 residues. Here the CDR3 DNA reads TGTGCCAGCAGCCTGGGACTAGCGGTTAATGAGCAGTTCTTC. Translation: CASSLGLAVNEQFF.

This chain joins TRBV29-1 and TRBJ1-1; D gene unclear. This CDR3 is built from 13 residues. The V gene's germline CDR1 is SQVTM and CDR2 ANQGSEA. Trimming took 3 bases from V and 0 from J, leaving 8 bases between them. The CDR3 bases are TGCAGCGTTGACAAAGGGTTGAACACTGAAGCTTTCTTT. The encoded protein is CSVDKGLNTEAFF.

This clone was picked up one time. As DNA, the CDR3 is TGTGCCAGCAGGGCCGTACCCCAAGAGACCCAGTACTTC. It encodes CASRAVPQETQYF. The V call is TRBV6-1, the J call TRBJ2-5, with unresolved D. Trimming shortened V by 6 bases and J by 1 base, and 9 bases separated the two germline ends. Germline values: CDR1 MNHNS, CDR2 SASEGT. The CDR3 runs 13 residues.

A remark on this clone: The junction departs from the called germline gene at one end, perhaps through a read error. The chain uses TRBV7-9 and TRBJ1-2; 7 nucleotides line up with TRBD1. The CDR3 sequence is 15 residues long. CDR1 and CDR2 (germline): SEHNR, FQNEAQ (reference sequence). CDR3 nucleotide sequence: TGCGCCAGCAGCCAAGCACCCGGGACAGTTTATGGCTACACCTTC. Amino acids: CASSQAPGTVYGYTF.

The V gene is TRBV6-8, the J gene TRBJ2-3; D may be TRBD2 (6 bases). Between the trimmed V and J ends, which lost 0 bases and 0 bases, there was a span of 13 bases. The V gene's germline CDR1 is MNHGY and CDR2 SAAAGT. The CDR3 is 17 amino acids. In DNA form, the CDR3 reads TGTGCCAGCAGTTACTCGGGTCCGGGAGAGAGCACAGATACGCAGTATTTT. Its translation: CASSYSGPGESTDTQYF.

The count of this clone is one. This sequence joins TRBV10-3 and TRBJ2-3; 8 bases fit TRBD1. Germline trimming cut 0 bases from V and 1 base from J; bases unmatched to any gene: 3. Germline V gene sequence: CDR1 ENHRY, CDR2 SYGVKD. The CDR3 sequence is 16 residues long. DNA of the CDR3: TGTGCCATCAGTGAGTCCGCGACAGGGGGCACAGATACGCAGTATTTT. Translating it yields CAISESATGGTDTQYF.

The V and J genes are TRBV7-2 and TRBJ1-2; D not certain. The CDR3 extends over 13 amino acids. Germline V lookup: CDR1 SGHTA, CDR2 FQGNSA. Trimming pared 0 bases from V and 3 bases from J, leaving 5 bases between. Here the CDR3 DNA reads TGTGCCAGCAGCTTAGCGCGGGACTATGGCTACACCTTC. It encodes CASSLARDYGYTF. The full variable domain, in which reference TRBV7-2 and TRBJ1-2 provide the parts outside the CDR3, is GAGVSQSPSNKVTEKGKDVELRCDPISGHTALYWYRQSLGQGLEFLIYFQGNSAPDKSGLPSDRFSAERTGGSVSTLTIQRTQQEDSAVYLCASSLARDYGYTFGSGTRLTVV.

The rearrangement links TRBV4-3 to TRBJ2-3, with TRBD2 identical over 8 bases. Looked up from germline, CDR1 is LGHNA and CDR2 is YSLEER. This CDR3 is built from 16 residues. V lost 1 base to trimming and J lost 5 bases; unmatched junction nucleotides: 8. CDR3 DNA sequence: TGCGCCAGCAGCCAAGCCGCGGGAGGAGGAGAAGATACGCAGTATTTT. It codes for CASSQAAGGGEDTQYF.

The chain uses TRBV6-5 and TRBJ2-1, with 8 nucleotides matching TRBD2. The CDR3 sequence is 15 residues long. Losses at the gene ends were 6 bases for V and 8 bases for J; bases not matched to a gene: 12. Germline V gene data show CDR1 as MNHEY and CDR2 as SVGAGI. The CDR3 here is CASRPPGTSIHEQFF. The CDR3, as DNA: TGTGCCAGCAGACCCCCCGGGACTAGTATCCATGAGCAGTTCTTC.

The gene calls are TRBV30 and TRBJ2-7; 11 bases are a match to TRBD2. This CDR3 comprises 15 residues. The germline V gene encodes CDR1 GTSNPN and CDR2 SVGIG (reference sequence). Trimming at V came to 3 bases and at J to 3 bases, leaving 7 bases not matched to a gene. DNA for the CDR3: TGTGCCTGGAGGCGACTAGCGGGGCACGTCTACGAGCAGTACTTC. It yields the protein CAWRRLAGHVYEQYF.

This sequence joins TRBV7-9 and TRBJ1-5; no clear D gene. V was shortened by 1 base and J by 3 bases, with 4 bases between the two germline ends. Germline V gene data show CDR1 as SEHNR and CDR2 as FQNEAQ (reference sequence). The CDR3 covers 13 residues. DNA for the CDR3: TGTGCCAGCAGCTTAGGTCTCAATCAGCCCCAGCATTTT. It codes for CASSLGLNQPQHF.

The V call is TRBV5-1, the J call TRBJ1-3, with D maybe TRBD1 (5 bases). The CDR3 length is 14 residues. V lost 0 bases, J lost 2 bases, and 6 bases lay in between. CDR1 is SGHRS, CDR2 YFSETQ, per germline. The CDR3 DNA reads TGCGCCAGCAGCTTGGCAGGGACTGGAAACACCATATATTTT. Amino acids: CASSLAGTGNTIYF. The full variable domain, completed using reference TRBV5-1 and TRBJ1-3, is KAGVTQTPRYLIKTRGQQVTLSCSPISGHRSVSWYQQTPGQGLQFLFEYFSETQRNKGNFPGRFSGRQFSNSRSEMNVSTLELGDSALYLCASSLAGTGNTIYFGEGSWLTVV.